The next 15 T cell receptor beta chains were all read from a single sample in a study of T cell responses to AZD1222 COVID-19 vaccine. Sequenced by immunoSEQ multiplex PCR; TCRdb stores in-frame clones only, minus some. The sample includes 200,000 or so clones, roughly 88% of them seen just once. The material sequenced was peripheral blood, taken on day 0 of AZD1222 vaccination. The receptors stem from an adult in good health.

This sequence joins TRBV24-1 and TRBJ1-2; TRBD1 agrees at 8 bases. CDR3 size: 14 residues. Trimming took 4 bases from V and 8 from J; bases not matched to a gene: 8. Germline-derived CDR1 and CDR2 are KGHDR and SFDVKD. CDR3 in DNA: TGTGCCACCAGTGACCCGGACAGGGAGCACGGCTACACCTTC. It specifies CATSDPDREHGYTF.

The CDR3 DNA follows: TGTGCCAGCAGCCAGATCCCCGGGACAGAAAAAGAGACCCAGTACTTC. Translating gives CASSQIPGTEKETQYF. The chain joins TRBV4-2 to TRBJ2-5; 7 nucleotides agree with TRBD1. Germline trimming cut 3 bases from V and 3 bases from J; bases unmatched to any gene: 10. The V gene's germline CDR1 is LGHNA and CDR2 YNFKEQ. This CDR3 spans 16 amino acids.

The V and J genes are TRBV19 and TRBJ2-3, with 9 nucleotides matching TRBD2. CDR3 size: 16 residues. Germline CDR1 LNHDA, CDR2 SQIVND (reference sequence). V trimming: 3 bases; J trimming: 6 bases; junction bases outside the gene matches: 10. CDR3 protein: CASSIELAGMLDTQYF. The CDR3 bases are TGTGCCAGTAGTATTGAGCTAGCGGGGATGTTGGATACGCAGTATTTT.

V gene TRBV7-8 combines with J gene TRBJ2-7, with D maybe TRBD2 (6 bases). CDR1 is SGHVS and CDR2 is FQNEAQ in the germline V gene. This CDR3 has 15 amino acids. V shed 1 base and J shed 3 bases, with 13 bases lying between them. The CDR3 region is CASSLEAGLYYEQYF. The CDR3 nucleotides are TGTGCCAGCAGCTTAGAGGCGGGGCTTTACTACGAGCAGTACTTC.

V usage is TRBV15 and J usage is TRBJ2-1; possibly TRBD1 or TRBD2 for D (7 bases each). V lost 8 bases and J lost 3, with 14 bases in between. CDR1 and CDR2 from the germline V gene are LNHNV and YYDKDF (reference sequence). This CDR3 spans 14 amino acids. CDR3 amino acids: CATQPGGDYNEQFF. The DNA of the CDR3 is TGTGCCACCCAGCCAGGGGGGGACTACAATGAGCAGTTCTTC.

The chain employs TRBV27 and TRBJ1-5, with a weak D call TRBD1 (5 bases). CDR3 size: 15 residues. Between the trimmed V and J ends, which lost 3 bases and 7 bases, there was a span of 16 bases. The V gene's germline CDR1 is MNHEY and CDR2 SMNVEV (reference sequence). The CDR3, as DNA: TGTGCCAGCAGTTTGCGGGGGGGTAGAAACCAGCCCCAGCATTTT. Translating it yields CASSLRGGRNQPQHF.

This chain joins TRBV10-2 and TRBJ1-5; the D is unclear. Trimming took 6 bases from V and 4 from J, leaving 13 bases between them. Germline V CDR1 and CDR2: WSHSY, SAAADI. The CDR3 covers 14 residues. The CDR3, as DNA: TGCGCCAGCAGGGCCACGGATCATAATCAGCCCCAGCATTTT. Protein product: CASRATDHNQPQHF.

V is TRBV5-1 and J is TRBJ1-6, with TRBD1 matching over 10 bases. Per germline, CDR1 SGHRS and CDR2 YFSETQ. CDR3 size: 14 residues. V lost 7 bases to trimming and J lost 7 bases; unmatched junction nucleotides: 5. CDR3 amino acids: CASPDRGRNSPLHF. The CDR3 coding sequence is TGCGCCAGCCCGGACAGGGGGAGGAATTCACCCCTCCACTTT. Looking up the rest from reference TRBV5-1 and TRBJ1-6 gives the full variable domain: KAGVTQTPRYLIKTRGQQVTLSCSPISGHRSVSWYQQTPGQGLQFLFEYFSETQRNKGNFPGRFSGRQFSNSRSEMNVSTLELGDSALYLCASPDRGRNSPLHFGNGTRLTVT.

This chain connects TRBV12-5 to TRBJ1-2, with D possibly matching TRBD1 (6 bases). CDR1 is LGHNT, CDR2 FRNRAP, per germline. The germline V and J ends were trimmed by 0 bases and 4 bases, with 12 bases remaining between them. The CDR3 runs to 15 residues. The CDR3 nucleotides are TGTGCTAGTGGTTTGGTACCAGGGGAGGCCTATGGCTACACCTTC. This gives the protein CASGLVPGEAYGYTF. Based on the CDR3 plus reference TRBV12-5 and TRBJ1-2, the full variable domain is DARVTQTPRHKVTEMGQEVTMRCQPILGHNTVFWYRQTMMQGLELLAYFRNRAPLDDSGMPKDRFSAEMPDATLATLKIQPSEPRDSAVYFCASGLVPGEAYGYTFGSGTRLTVV.

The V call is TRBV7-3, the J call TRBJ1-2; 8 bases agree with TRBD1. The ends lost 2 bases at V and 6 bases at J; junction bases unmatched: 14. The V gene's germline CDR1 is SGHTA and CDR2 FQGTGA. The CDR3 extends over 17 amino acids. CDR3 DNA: TGTGCCAGCAGCTTAGGGGGACAGGAAACTTTAGTGAATGGCTACACCTTC. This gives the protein CASSLGGQETLVNGYTF.

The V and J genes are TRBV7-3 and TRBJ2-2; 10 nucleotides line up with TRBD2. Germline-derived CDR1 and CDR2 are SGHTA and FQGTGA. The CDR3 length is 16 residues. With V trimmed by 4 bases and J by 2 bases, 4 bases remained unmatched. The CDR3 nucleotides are TGTGCCAGCAGCTCCCGACTAGCGGGTAACACCGGGGAGCTGTTTTTT. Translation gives CASSSRLAGNTGELFF.

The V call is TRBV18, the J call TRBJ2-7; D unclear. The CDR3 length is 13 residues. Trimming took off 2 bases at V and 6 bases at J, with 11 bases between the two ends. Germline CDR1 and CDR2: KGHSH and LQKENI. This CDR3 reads CASSPGQFIEQYF. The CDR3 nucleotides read TGTGCCAGCTCACCAGGTCAGTTTATCGAGCAGTACTTC. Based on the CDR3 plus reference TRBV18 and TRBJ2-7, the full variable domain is NAGVMQNPRHLVRRRGQEARLRCSPMKGHSHVYWYRQLPEEGLKFMVYLQKENIIDESGMPKERFSAEFPKEGPSILRIQQVVRGDSAAYFCASSPGQFIEQYFGPGTRLTVT.

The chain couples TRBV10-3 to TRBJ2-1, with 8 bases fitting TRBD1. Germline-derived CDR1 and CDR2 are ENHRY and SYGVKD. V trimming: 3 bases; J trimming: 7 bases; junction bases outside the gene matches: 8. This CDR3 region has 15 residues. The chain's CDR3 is CAISELTGVVNEQFF. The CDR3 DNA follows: TGTGCCATCAGTGAATTGACAGGGGTGGTGAATGAGCAGTTCTTC.

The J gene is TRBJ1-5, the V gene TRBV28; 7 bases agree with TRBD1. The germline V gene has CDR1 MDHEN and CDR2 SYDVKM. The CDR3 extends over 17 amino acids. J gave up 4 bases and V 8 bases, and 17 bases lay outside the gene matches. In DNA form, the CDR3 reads TGTGCCAGCGGTGGGCCGGCCGTGGCAGGGGGTAATCAGCCCCAGCATTTT. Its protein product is CASGGPAVAGGNQPQHF.

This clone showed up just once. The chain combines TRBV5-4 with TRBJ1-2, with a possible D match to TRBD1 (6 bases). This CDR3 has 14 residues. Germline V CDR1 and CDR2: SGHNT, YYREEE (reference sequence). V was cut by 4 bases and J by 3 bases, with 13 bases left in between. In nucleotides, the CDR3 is TGTGCCAGCAGCCCCAGGGGAAATGACTATGGCTACACCTTC. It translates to CASSPRGNDYGYTF.